This T cell receptor beta chain comes out of a study of T cell responses to AZD1222 COVID-19 vaccine. About the research overall: Second-dose intervals of approximately 4 or approximately 12 weeks were pooled. Study findings and constraints: Reports indicate that nearly half of spike-specific TCRs are directed at unmutated variant regions. The number of AZD1222 recipients seropositive at baseline was only six.

For this clone: The antigen remains undetermined.

The assay was immunoSEQ multiplex PCR, and TCRdb's table has in-frame clones only and misses some. The table records about 83,000 clones, 75% to 90% of them present only once. The sequence came from an adult in good health. The sample in question was peripheral blood, obtained on day 0 of AZD1222 vaccination.

CDR3 sequence reads: CASSPAANEQFF. The CDR3 DNA reads as TGTGCCAGCTCACCAGCCGCCAATGAGCAGTTCTTC. This rearrangement joins TRBV18 to TRBJ2-1; D gene unclear. Germline CDR1 and CDR2: KGHSH and LQKENI. Trimming removed 2 bases from V and 6 bases from J, with 5 bases in between. This CDR3 spans 12 amino acids.